This T cell receptor (beta chain) was recovered during a study of TET2 disruption in CD19-targeted CAR T cells. About this clone itself: The antigen is unknown. Read sequence stops 3 residues before the CDR3 end, and the germline J gene provides the missing end.

Germline V lookup: CDR1 LNHDA, CDR2 SQIVND (reference sequence). The CDR3 is made up of 13 amino acids. The data were produced by immunoSEQ multiplex PCR, yet TCRdb's version contains in-frame clones alone and is incomplete. The repertoire table contains more than 25,000 clones. Specified treatment: autologous CTL019 cells: CD19 CAR with 4-1BB and CD3 zeta domains. The CD19 CAR carried TCR zeta and 4-1BB signaling domains. T cells for CTL019 manufacturing were collected from peripheral blood by leukapheresis. The sample was CD8- CAR+ T cells sorted from cultured blood T cells, taken for CD19 CAR T cell therapy. Subset here: CD8-negative CAR-positive T cells from the infusion product. J is TRBJ1-1 and V is TRBV19, with D possibly being TRBD1 (6 bases). This TCR was sampled from an older man with chronic lymphocytic leukemia. The CDR3 sequence is CASMDSNFYEAFF. CDR3 DNA (partial): TGTGCCAGTATGGACAGCAACTTCTACGAG.